The 26 T cell receptor beta chains below come from one sample, sequenced in a study of beta chain features in type 1 diabetes. Investigators reverse transcribed all isolated RNA, so they sequenced expressed TCRB transcripts. The protocol was immunoSEQ multiplex PCR, while the TCRdb copy is restricted to in-frame clones and leaves out a portion. The table lists about 900,000 clones, roughly 15% of them singletons. What was sequenced was naive CD4+ T cells from blood. These receptor sequences come from a woman between 18 and 30 years old in good health.

This clone was seen only a few times. The chain couples TRBV27 to TRBJ1-5, with TRBD1 matching over 8 bases. Germline lookup yields CDR1 MNHEY and CDR2 SMNVEV (reference sequence). The CDR3 runs 14 residues. V lost 3 bases and J lost 6; bases outside the gene matches: 4. CDR3 in amino acids: CASSFGQGTQPQHF. CDR3 in DNA: TGTGCCAGCAGTTTCGGACAGGGAACTCAGCCCCAGCATTTT.

This clone was seen a few times. The chain links TRBV5-4 to TRBJ2-5, with 9 bases identical to TRBD2. CDR1 SGHNT and CDR2 YYREEE come from the germline V gene (reference sequence). V shed 4 bases and J 1 base; nucleotides not matched to a gene: 5. CDR3 length equals 15 residues. CDR3 in DNA: TGTGCCAGCAGCAAGAGCGGGAGGAGCCAAGAGACCCAGTACTTC. Translated, it gives CASSKSGRSQETQYF.

The V call is TRBV5-4, the J call TRBJ2-7; D call uncertain. This CDR3 has 12 amino acids. Trimming pared 4 bases from V and 7 bases from J, leaving 12 bases between. CDR1 and CDR2 from the germline V gene are SGHNT and YYREEE (reference sequence). The CDR3: CASSPGPWEQYF. CDR3 nucleotide sequence: TGTGCCAGCAGCCCAGGACCGTGGGAGCAGTACTTC.

The genes are TRBV27 and TRBJ2-6; 10 bases map to TRBD2. The CDR3 is 19 residues long. The J segment lost 3 bases and the V segment lost 6 bases, leaving 14 bases of the junction unmatched. Per the germline V gene, CDR1 is MNHEY and CDR2 is SMNVEV (reference sequence). DNA of the CDR3: TGTGCCAGCAGAGGACCGAGCGGGAGGGCCCACTTTGGGGCCAACGTCCTGACTTTC. Translation: CASRGPSGRAHFGANVLTF.

This clone has more than one count but fewer than ten. The genes are TRBV5-5 and TRBJ1-1; D gene ambiguous. V shed 1 base and J shed 4 bases, with 5 bases lying between them. The CDR3 runs to 12 residues. CDR1 is SGHKS and CDR2 is YYEKEE in the germline V gene (reference sequence). The CDR3 DNA follows: TGTGCCAGCAGCTTGATTCGCACTGAAGCTTTCTTT. Encoded protein: CASSLIRTEAFF.

This clone has just a few counts. This chain joins TRBV4-1 and TRBJ2-5, with D possibly being TRBD1 or TRBD2 (5 bases each). V lost 5 bases to trimming and J lost 2 bases, with 15 bases between them. Germline CDR1 reads MGHRA; CDR2 reads YSYEKL. The CDR3 is 15 residues long. CDR3 loop: CASSSGPTRQETQYF. The CDR3 DNA is TGCGCCAGCAGCTCGGGACCGACCAGACAAGAGACCCAGTACTTC.

The chain uses TRBV7-6 and TRBJ1-1; no clear D. The CDR3 sequence is 14 residues long. The germline gives CDR1 SGHVS, CDR2 FNYEAQ. V was trimmed by 1 base and J by 3 bases, leaving 9 bases between them. In nucleotides, the CDR3 is TGTGCCAGCAGCTTAGTTTACGGCCACACTGAAGCTTTCTTT. Its protein is CASSLVYGHTEAFF. Supplemented by reference TRBV7-6 and TRBJ1-1, the full variable domain reads GAGVSQSPRYKVTKRGQDVALRCDPISGHVSLYWYRQALGQGPEFLTYFNYEAQQDKSGLPNDRFSAERPEGSISTLTIQRTEQRDSAMYRCASSLVYGHTEAFFGQGTRLTVV.

This clone was counted only a few times. V usage is TRBV6-1 and J usage is TRBJ2-1, with 10 bases aligning to TRBD2. V shed 7 bases and J 8 bases; nucleotides not matched to a gene: 8. Germline V gene lookup returns CDR1 MNHNS and CDR2 SASEGT. The CDR3 consists of 14 residues. CDR3 sequence reads: CASKPGLAFDEQFF. CDR3 DNA sequence: TGTGCCAGCAAACCGGGACTAGCGTTCGATGAGCAGTTCTTC.

On this clone itself: Within the sample, other DNA sequences also encode this same CDR3. The chain links TRBV7-8 to TRBJ1-1; unclear D gene. This CDR3 is built from 14 residues. Germline V gives CDR1 SGHVS, CDR2 FQNEAQ. Trimming left V 1 base short and J 1 base short, with 7 bases between. The CDR3 spells CASSLVTGNTEAFF. DNA of the CDR3: TGTGCCAGCAGCTTAGTTACCGGGAACACTGAAGCTTTCTTT. Drawing the rest from reference TRBV7-8 and TRBJ1-1, the complete variable domain is GAGVSQSPRYKVAKRGQDVALRCDPISGHVSLFWYQQALGQGPEFLTYFQNEAQLDKSGLPSDRFFAERPEGSVSTLKIQRTQQEDSAVYLCASSLVTGNTEAFFGQGTRLTVV.

This clone has a handful of counts. The V call is TRBV2, the J call TRBJ1-2; D is undetermined. Trimming shortened V by 4 bases and J by 8 bases, and 14 bases separated the two germline ends. CDR3 length: 13 amino acids. Germline-derived CDR1 and CDR2 are SNHLY and FYNNEI. DNA of the CDR3: TGTGCCAGCAGTGCCTTTCCCGCTAGCGGCTACACCTTC. As protein: CASSAFPASGYTF.

This chain uses TRBV7-9 with TRBJ1-4; D unresolved. This CDR3 is built from 18 residues. Germline-derived CDR1 and CDR2 are SEHNR and FQNEAQ (reference sequence). Trimming took off 5 bases at V and 0 bases at J, with 19 bases between the two ends. CDR3 sequence: CASSLPAGAPATNEKLFF. CDR3 DNA sequence: TGTGCCAGCAGCCTCCCCGCGGGAGCTCCAGCAACTAATGAAAAACTGTTTTTT.

The chain is built from TRBV6-1 and TRBJ2-5, with 8 nucleotides matching TRBD1. The germline V gene encodes CDR1 MNHNS and CDR2 SASEGT. The V and J ends lost 6 bases and 4 bases, in that order; junction bases with no gene match: 10. The CDR3 runs to 15 residues. CDR3: CASRTTGAWGETQYF. CDR3 sequence (DNA): TGTGCCAGCAGGACGACAGGGGCTTGGGGAGAGACCCAGTACTTC.

In its sample, this clone was seen a few times. The chain recombines TRBV10-1 with TRBJ2-5, with D maybe TRBD2 (5 bases). CDR1 and CDR2 from the germline V gene are WNHNN and SYGVQD (reference sequence). V lost 0 bases and J 9 bases, leaving 20 bases between the germline ends. The length of the CDR3 is 16 residues. CDR3 sequence: CASSESMTTRLRSQYF. CDR3 DNA sequence: TGCGCCAGCAGTGAGTCGATGACTACACGCCTTCGGTCCCAGTACTTC.

This clone was counted a few times. V usage is TRBV4-2 and J usage is TRBJ1-5; no reliable D call. V lost 1 base and J lost 3, with 13 bases in between. Germline CDR1 and CDR2: LGHNA and YNFKEQ. The CDR3 runs to 16 residues. The CDR3 sequence: CASSQGLSQINQPQHF. The CDR3 DNA is TGTGCCAGCAGCCAAGGACTGAGCCAGATCAATCAGCCCCAGCATTTT.

This clone was seen a handful of times. This chain uses TRBV27 with TRBJ2-5; tentative D call: TRBD2 (5 bases). This CDR3 has 14 amino acids. Trimming shortened V by 3 bases and J by 7 bases, and 15 bases separated the two germline ends. Germline V gene sequence: CDR1 MNHEY, CDR2 SMNVEV (reference sequence). The DNA for the CDR3 is TGTGCCAGCAGTTTCCGGGATTCACCAGGGACCCAGTACTTC. It yields the protein CASSFRDSPGTQYF.

V gene TRBV9 combines with J gene TRBJ2-1; D is perhaps TRBD1 or TRBD2 (5 bases each). The germline V and J ends were trimmed by 2 bases and 2 bases, with 11 bases remaining between them. CDR3 length: 15 amino acids. Germline V CDR1 and CDR2: SGDLS, YYNGEE. CDR3 DNA sequence: TGTGCCAGCAGCGTCTCCCAGGGACCCTACAATGAGCAGTTCTTC. Its protein product is CASSVSQGPYNEQFF.

This chain joins TRBV4-3 and TRBJ1-4; TRBD1 is a possible D gene (5 bases). The V gene's germline CDR1 is LGHNA and CDR2 YSLEER. CDR3 size: 18 residues. V lost 0 bases to trimming and J lost 7 bases, with 21 bases between them. This chain's CDR3 is CASSQESSRDPKREKLFF. CDR3 coding DNA: TGCGCCAGCAGCCAAGAATCCTCCCGGGACCCAAAGCGTGAAAAACTGTTTTTT.

This clone has only a few counts. The J gene is TRBJ2-6, the V gene TRBV15; D not certain. The germline V gene encodes CDR1 LNHNV and CDR2 YYDKDF (reference sequence). This CDR3 has 17 amino acids. With 0 bases removed from V and 1 base from J, the gap between germline ends came to 10 bases. The CDR3 region has the DNA TGTGCCACCAGCAGAGATACCGGGCAATCTGGGGCCAACGTCCTGACTTTC. Amino acid sequence: CATSRDTGQSGANVLTF.

The chain couples TRBV18 to TRBJ2-4, with TRBD1 matching 7 bases. V lost 3 bases and J lost 5; bases outside the gene matches: 7. The germline gives CDR1 KGHSH, CDR2 LQKENI. The CDR3 loop spans 15 amino acids. This CDR3 reads CASSPRQGTQNIQYF. In nucleotides, the CDR3 is TGTGCCAGCTCACCCAGACAGGGTACACAAAACATTCAGTACTTC.

CDR3: CASSQDHQREGRDTQYF. The CDR3 DNA reads TGTGCCAGCAGCCAGGACCATCAGCGGGAGGGCCGAGATACGCAGTATTTT. The V and J genes are TRBV4-2 and TRBJ2-3, with 10 bases that match TRBD2. CDR3 size: 17 residues. The V and J ends lost 3 bases and 5 bases, in that order; junction bases with no gene match: 11. From germline, CDR1 is LGHNA and CDR2 YNFKEQ.

This clone appeared a few times. The rearrangement links TRBV29-1 to TRBJ2-1, with 8 bases matching TRBD1. Trimming cost V 0 bases and J 8 bases; bases outside gene matches: 12. The CDR3 has 16 residues. In germline, CDR1 is SQVTM, CDR2 ANQGSEA. CDR3 region: CSVEDFQSGGRDEQFF. The CDR3 DNA is TGCAGCGTTGAAGATTTTCAATCAGGGGGCCGCGATGAGCAGTTCTTC.

This clone was counted between two and nine times. V and J are TRBV4-1 and TRBJ2-2; TRBD2 might be the D (6 bases). V lost 4 bases, J lost 4 bases, and 19 bases lay in between. CDR3 length equals 17 residues. Germline-derived CDR1 and CDR2 are MGHRA and YSYEKL. The CDR3 DNA follows: TGCGCCAGCAGCCGCCATGAGACTAGAACCCTCACCGGGGAGCTGTTTTTT. Translated, it gives CASSRHETRTLTGELFF.

Of note for this clone: An end of the junction differs from the germline gene, which may be a read error. J is TRBJ2-3 and V is TRBV7-7, with a possible D match to TRBD2 (5 bases). The CDR3 extends over 14 amino acids. Germline V gene data show CDR1 as SSHAT and CDR2 as FNYEAQ (reference sequence). CDR3 in DNA: TGTGCTAGCAGCTCGGGATTGAGCACAGATACGCAGTATTTT. This codes for CASSSGLSTDTQYF. The variable domain in full, completed from reference TRBV7-7 and TRBJ2-3, reads GAGVSQSPRYKVTKRGQDVTLRCDPISSHATLYWYQQALGQGPEFLTYFNYEAQPDKSGLPSDRFSAERPEGSISTLTIQRTEQRDSAMYRCASSSGLSTDTQYFGPGTRLTVL.

The V gene is TRBV6-5, the J gene TRBJ1-5; D gene uncertain. The germline V and J ends were trimmed by 3 bases and 11 bases, with 11 bases remaining between them. Germline V lookup: CDR1 MNHEY, CDR2 SVGAGI. The CDR3 length is 12 residues. CDR3 DNA: TGTGCCAGCAGTTATGAGGGTGCGGCCCAGCATTTT. It encodes CASSYEGAAQHF.

This clone was seen only a few times. V is TRBV5-1 and J is TRBJ2-2, with a tentative D call TRBD1 (5 bases). V was trimmed by 4 bases and J by 4 bases, leaving 8 bases between them. Germline CDR1 SGHRS, CDR2 YFSETQ. This CDR3 spans 13 amino acids. This CDR3 is CASSRQLTGELFF. CDR3 DNA: TGCGCCAGCAGCAGACAGCTCACCGGGGAGCTGTTTTTT.

The chain has TRBV5-4 and TRBJ2-4, with D hard to call. Trimming stripped 0 bases from V and 1 base from J, with 11 bases between. Looked up from germline, CDR1 is SGHNT and CDR2 is YYREEE (reference sequence). The CDR3 is made up of 16 amino acids. The CDR3 bases are TGTGCCAGCAGCTTGGATCTTAGGCAGGCCAAAAACATTCAGTACTTC. Translation: CASSLDLRQAKNIQYF.